Here is one T cell receptor beta chain with its context. Antigen: not known. Germline values: CDR1 MNHNY, CDR2 SVGAGI (reference sequence). This CDR3 is built from 14 residues. The germline V and J ends were trimmed by 1 base and 2 bases, with 5 bases remaining between them. The sample originates from a study of T-cell memory formation after mild COVID-19. Overall study results and limits: The study found balanced CD4/CD8 in clones contracting day 15 to 85 and a CD4+ lean in later expanders. The appearance of some responding clones in pre-infection memory suggested that cross-reactive memory joined. Researchers report contracting CD4+ clones mostly in CM and EM, with CD8+ clones in EMRA.

A 5'RACE reaction primed in the constant segment made cDNA libraries of TCR alpha and TCR beta, and these carried sample barcodes and UMIs. Via MiXCR, TCRdb re-called the 5' RACE reads, giving one row per CDR3 protein. Here the sample spans 220,000 or so distinct CDR3 sequences, around 9.1% being singletons. The chain has TRBV6-6 and TRBJ2-2; D gene uncertain. The receptor was derived from a man aged 18-30 years who had mild COVID-19 (a few samples of this study predate the infection). Cell type and time point are not known. The material sequenced was PBMCs or a T cell subset sorted from them (not recorded which). The CDR3 DNA reads as TGTGCCAGCAGTTACTTCAGAAACACCGGGGAGCTGTTTTTT. This translates into CASSYFRNTGELFF.